This TCR beta chain was retrieved from a study of breast tumors, draining lymph nodes, adjacent tissues. Study observations and caveats: Tumor repertoires ranked between lymph nodes and nontumor tissue in diversity, with V and J gene preferences.

This clonotype came up many times. Its specificity is not known. The lymph nodes were axillary draining lymph nodes from breast cancer patients. TCRdb itself ran the multiplex PCR reads through MiXCR, one entry per CDR3 protein. The sample holds about 180,000 distinct CDR3 sequences; roughly a third are singletons and the top ten take 3.5% to 4.5%. Sequenced input: axillary lymph node tissue. This TCR was recovered from a female donor with breast cancer. Some clones in this sample may be carry-over from other donors' samples.

Here the CDR3 reads CASSSPGTSYEQFF. The CDR3, as DNA: TGTGCCAGCAGCTCTCCCGGGACTAGTTATGAGCAGTTCTTC. The rearrangement links TRBV13 to TRBJ2-1, with 8 bases lining up with TRBD2. The CDR3 contains 14 residues. CDR1 is PRHDT, CDR2 FYEKMQ, per germline (reference sequence). With V trimmed by 4 bases and J by 8 bases, 7 bases remained unmatched.